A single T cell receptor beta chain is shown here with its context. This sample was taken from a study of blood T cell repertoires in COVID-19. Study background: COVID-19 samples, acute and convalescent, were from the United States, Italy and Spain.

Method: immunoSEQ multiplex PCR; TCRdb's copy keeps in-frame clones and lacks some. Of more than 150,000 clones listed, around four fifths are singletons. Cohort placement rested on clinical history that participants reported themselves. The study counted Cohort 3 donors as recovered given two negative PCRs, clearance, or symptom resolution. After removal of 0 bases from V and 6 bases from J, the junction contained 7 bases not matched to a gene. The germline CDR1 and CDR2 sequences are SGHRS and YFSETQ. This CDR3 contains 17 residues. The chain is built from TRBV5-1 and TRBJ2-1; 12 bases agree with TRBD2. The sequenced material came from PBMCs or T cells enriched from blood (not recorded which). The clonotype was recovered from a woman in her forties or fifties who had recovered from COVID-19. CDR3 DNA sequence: TGCGCCAGCAGCTTGGAGGTGACTAGCGGGGGCTCCAATGAGCAGTTCTTC. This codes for CASSLEVTSGGSNEQFF.